A single sample is the source of the 21 T cell receptor beta chains below, sequenced in a study of shared clonotypes between healthy human individuals. Clones were sequenced by immunoSEQ multiplex PCR, and TCRdb holds only the in-frame ones, with some missing. The table has about 2 million clones, roughly 94% seen once; the top ten hold roughly 0.13%. The sequencing sample was made of naive CD4+ T cells sorted from blood. Subset reported: CD45RA+ positively selected. Receptors originate from a man younger than 30 in good health.

The chain employs TRBV4-1 and TRBJ1-1; 7 nucleotides agree with TRBD1. The CDR3 covers 15 residues. V lost 4 bases, J lost 7 bases, and 12 bases stayed unmatched. Germline V gene data show CDR1 as MGHRA and CDR2 as YSYEKL. The CDR3 reads CASSPGQARTNEAFF. The CDR3 DNA reads as TGCGCCAGCAGCCCCGGACAGGCCCGAACTAATGAAGCTTTCTTT.

V usage is TRBV5-6 and J usage is TRBJ2-7; 7 bases are a match to TRBD2. V trimming: 5 bases; J trimming: 5 bases; junction bases outside the gene matches: 7. CDR1 is SGHDT and CDR2 is YYEEEE in the germline V gene. The CDR3 is made up of 13 amino acids. The CDR3 sequence: CASSPGTTHEQYF. Written as DNA, the CDR3 is TGTGCCAGCAGTCCCGGGACTACCCACGAGCAGTACTTC.

As concerns this clone: Other DNA sequences in this sample translate to the same CDR3. This chain links TRBV25-1 with TRBJ2-7; TRBD1 matches at 7 bases. The CDR3 length is 16 residues. The J segment lost 0 bases and the V segment lost 5 bases, leaving 10 bases of the junction unmatched. In germline, CDR1 is MGHDK, CDR2 SYGVNS. The CDR3 region has the DNA TGTGCCAGCAGTACAACTAGGGGACAGTTCTCCTACGAGCAGTACTTC. It is translated as CASSTTRGQFSYEQYF.

The chain couples TRBV19 to TRBJ2-2; 8 bases match TRBD1. This CDR3 has 16 residues. The ends lost 4 bases at V and 0 bases at J; junction bases unmatched: 4. The germline CDR1 and CDR2 sequences are LNHDA and SQIVND (reference sequence). The CDR3 nucleotides read TGTGCCAGTAGTAATAGGGGACAGGCGAACACCGGGGAGCTGTTTTTT. Its protein product is CASSNRGQANTGELFF. Drawing the rest from reference TRBV19 and TRBJ2-2, the complete variable domain is DGGITQSPKYLFRKEGQNVTLSCEQNLNHDAMYWYRQDPGQGLRLIYYSQIVNDFQKGDIAEGYSVSREKKESFPLTVTSAQKNPTAFYLCASSNRGQANTGELFFGEGSRLTVL.

V is TRBV2 and J is TRBJ2-3, with TRBD2 identical over 9 bases. CDR3 size: 15 residues. Germline lookup yields CDR1 SNHLY and CDR2 FYNNEI. With 2 bases clipped from V and 8 bases from J, the junction kept 8 bases outside the gene matches. CDR3 amino acids: CASSESGGGAVTQYF. In DNA, the CDR3 is TGTGCCAGCAGTGAAAGTGGCGGGGGGGCCGTTACGCAGTATTTT.

This chain joins TRBV5-1 and TRBJ1-3; a weak D match, TRBD1 (5 bases). Trimming took off 4 bases at V and 2 bases at J, with 16 bases between the two ends. This CDR3 contains 16 residues. Germline CDR1 reads SGHRS; CDR2 reads YFSETQ. For the CDR3, the DNA is TGCGCCAGCAGCCTCGGGGAGGTGGGACCTGGAAACACCATATATTTT. It translates to CASSLGEVGPGNTIYF. Together with reference TRBV5-1 and TRBJ1-3, the CDR3 gives the full variable domain: KAGVTQTPRYLIKTRGQQVTLSCSPISGHRSVSWYQQTPGQGLQFLFEYFSETQRNKGNFPGRFSGRQFSNSRSEMNVSTLELGDSALYLCASSLGEVGPGNTIYFGEGSWLTVV.

The V and J genes are TRBV27 and TRBJ2-7; 7 nucleotides agree with TRBD1. CDR1 MNHEY and CDR2 SMNVEV come from the germline V gene (reference sequence). V shed 9 bases and J 2 bases; nucleotides not matched to a gene: 19. The CDR3 loop spans 17 amino acids. The CDR3 sequence: CARTSRGKRDSPYEQYF. Here the CDR3 DNA reads TGTGCCAGGACGAGTAGGGGGAAGAGGGACAGTCCCTACGAGCAGTACTTC.

This clone was recorded once. The rearrangement links TRBV5-1 to TRBJ1-4; no clear D. The CDR3 is 14 residues long. The germline V gene encodes CDR1 SGHRS and CDR2 YFSETQ. V shed 0 bases and J shed 8 bases, with 11 bases lying between them. CDR3 sequence: CASSLEIGGEKLFF. The CDR3 nucleotides are TGCGCCAGCAGCTTGGAAATCGGAGGGGAAAAACTGTTTTTT.

The chain combines TRBV18 with TRBJ1-2; no reliable D call. Per the germline V gene, CDR1 is KGHSH and CDR2 is LQKENI. Trimming took 3 bases from V and 6 from J, leaving 17 bases between them. This CDR3 has 15 amino acids. CDR3 sequence (DNA): TGTGCCAGCTCACCCGACGAGGGCAATTGGAATGGCTACACCTTC. This sequence encodes CASSPDEGNWNGYTF.

The chain uses TRBV11-2 and TRBJ2-7; 10 positions match TRBD1. CDR3 length equals 14 residues. Germline lookup yields CDR1 SGHAT and CDR2 FQNNGV. V shed 4 bases and J 6 bases; nucleotides not matched to a gene: 6. The CDR3 DNA reads TGTGCCAGCAGCTCCGAAAGGACAGGGGGCGAGCAGTACTTC. Amino acid sequence: CASSSERTGGEQYF. The whole variable domain, remainder taken from reference TRBV11-2 and TRBJ2-7, is EAGVAQSPRYKIIEKRQSVAFWCNPISGHATLYWYQQILGQGPKLLIQFQNNGVVDDSQLPKDRFSAERLKGVDSTLKIQPAKLEDSAVYLCASSSERTGGEQYFGPGTRLTVT.

This clone appeared a single time. This sequence joins TRBV6-5 and TRBJ1-6; D remains ambiguous. The CDR3 extends over 14 amino acids. V was cut by 6 bases and J by 7 bases, with 13 bases left in between. The germline CDR1 and CDR2 sequences are MNHEY and SVGAGI. The CDR3 reads CASRPPGSNSPLHF. The CDR3 region has the DNA TGTGCCAGCAGACCACCGGGCTCCAATTCACCCCTCCACTTT.

The gene calls are TRBV5-4 and TRBJ1-4, with 7 bases aligning to TRBD1. CDR3 length: 15 amino acids. The trim removed 4 bases at V and 5 bases at J, leaving 8 bases unmatched. In germline, CDR1 is SGHNT, CDR2 YYREEE (reference sequence). Written as DNA, the CDR3 is TGTGCCAGCAGCATACAGGGGTCGGGCAATGAAAAACTGTTTTTT. It yields the protein CASSIQGSGNEKLFF.

V is TRBV28 and J is TRBJ1-2; TRBD1 aligns across 8 bases. CDR1 MDHEN and CDR2 SYDVKM come from the germline V gene. V lost 7 bases and J lost 7; bases outside the gene matches: 14. The CDR3 spans 15 residues. Here the CDR3 reads CASTIGQGFSRGYTF. The CDR3 nucleotides are TGTGCCAGCACAATCGGACAGGGATTTTCTCGTGGCTACACCTTC.

J is TRBJ2-1 and V is TRBV5-1; the D gene is possibly TRBD1 (6 bases). The CDR3 is 14 amino acids. Germline CDR1 and CDR2: SGHRS and YFSETQ. V lost 0 bases and J lost 10, with 14 bases in between. The CDR3 is CASSLDRSQGEQFF. The CDR3 DNA follows: TGCGCCAGCAGCTTGGATCGGTCCCAGGGGGAGCAGTTCTTC.

This clone has just one count. The chain links TRBV29-1 to TRBJ1-1; tentatively, D is TRBD1 (6 bases). The germline V gene has CDR1 SQVTM and CDR2 ANQGSEA. V was clipped by 7 bases and J by 3 bases, with 12 bases between them. The CDR3 spans 12 residues. CDR3 sequence reads: CSGITGHTEAFF. Written as DNA, the CDR3 is TGCAGCGGGATAACAGGGCACACTGAAGCTTTCTTT.

The genes are TRBV6-1 and TRBJ2-7; TRBD1 agrees at 8 bases. In germline, CDR1 is MNHNS, CDR2 SASEGT. Trimming removed 0 bases from V and 3 bases from J; junction bases left unmatched: 4. The CDR3 sequence is 15 residues long. The CDR3 DNA sequence: TGTGCCAGCAGTGAAGCGTGGGACAGGTACTACGAGCAGTACTTC. Translation gives CASSEAWDRYYEQYF.

In its sample, this clone was seen once. CDR3 sequence reads: CASGRIANEQFF. CDR3 nucleotide sequence: TGCGCCAGCGGACGTATAGCGAATGAGCAGTTCTTC. V and J are TRBV4-1 and TRBJ2-1; maybe TRBD2 (5 bases). The V gene lost 8 bases and the J gene lost 7 bases, with 12 bases spanning the gap. The CDR3 extends over 12 amino acids. Per germline, CDR1 MGHRA and CDR2 YSYEKL.

The rearrangement joins TRBV5-8 to TRBJ2-4, with 7 bases matching TRBD2. Trimming removed 4 bases from V and 12 bases from J; junction bases left unmatched: 10. CDR1 and CDR2 (germline): SGHTS, YDEGEE. This CDR3 is built from 13 residues. Here the CDR3 DNA reads TGTGCCAGCAGCGCGCCGGGACTACAAACTCAGTACTTC. It translates to CASSAPGLQTQYF.

The chain uses TRBV7-2 and TRBJ1-2, with 7 bases that match TRBD1. The V gene end was trimmed by 5 bases and the J gene end by 1 base; junction bases not matched to a gene: 7. The germline V gene encodes CDR1 SGHTA and CDR2 FQGNSA. The CDR3 extends over 15 amino acids. The DNA for the CDR3 is TGTGCCAGCAGCCCGGGACAGCTCGTTAACTATGGCTACACCTTC. This sequence encodes CASSPGQLVNYGYTF.

V and J are TRBV6-6 and TRBJ2-7; D remains ambiguous. Germline loops: CDR1 MNHNY, CDR2 SVGAGI (reference sequence). V gave up 2 bases and J gave up 2 bases, with 7 bases separating them. The CDR3 has 13 amino acids. This chain's CDR3 is CASSYGSPYEQYF. Here the CDR3 DNA reads TGTGCCAGCAGTTACGGGTCCCCCTACGAGCAGTACTTC.

CDR3: CASSRILMTPGANVLTF. In nucleotides, the CDR3 is TGTGCCAGCAGCCGGATACTCATGACCCCTGGGGCCAACGTCCTGACTTTC. The rearrangement uses TRBV7-3 and TRBJ2-6; D ambiguous. The V and J ends lost 5 bases and 2 bases respectively, with 16 bases between them. The germline V gene encodes CDR1 SGHTA and CDR2 FQGTGA. The CDR3 loop spans 17 amino acids.